This T cell receptor beta chain was sequenced in a study of PD-L1 blockade in urothelial cancer. Germline loops: CDR1 SGHVS, CDR2 FQNEAQ. This CDR3 has 16 residues. Trimming took 2 bases from V and 3 from J, leaving 16 bases between them. Sample time point: pretreatment peripheral blood. Anywhere from 1 to 8 samples came from each patient, spanning pretreatment and on-treatment. TCRdb's copy holds only in-frame clones and misses some; the assay was immunoSEQ multiplex PCR. The data hold about 56,000 clones, with roughly 85% observed a single time. The TCR was taken from a man between 65 and 80 years old with urothelial cancer. The chain carries TRBV7-8 and TRBJ1-2; possibly TRBD1 for D (5 bases). Specimen: PBMCs, collected around atezolizumab (anti-PD-L1) treatment. CDR3 in amino acids: CASSLRYMGPDYGYTF. The CDR3 DNA sequence: TGTGCCAGCAGCTTAAGATATATGGGGCCCGACTATGGCTACACCTTC.